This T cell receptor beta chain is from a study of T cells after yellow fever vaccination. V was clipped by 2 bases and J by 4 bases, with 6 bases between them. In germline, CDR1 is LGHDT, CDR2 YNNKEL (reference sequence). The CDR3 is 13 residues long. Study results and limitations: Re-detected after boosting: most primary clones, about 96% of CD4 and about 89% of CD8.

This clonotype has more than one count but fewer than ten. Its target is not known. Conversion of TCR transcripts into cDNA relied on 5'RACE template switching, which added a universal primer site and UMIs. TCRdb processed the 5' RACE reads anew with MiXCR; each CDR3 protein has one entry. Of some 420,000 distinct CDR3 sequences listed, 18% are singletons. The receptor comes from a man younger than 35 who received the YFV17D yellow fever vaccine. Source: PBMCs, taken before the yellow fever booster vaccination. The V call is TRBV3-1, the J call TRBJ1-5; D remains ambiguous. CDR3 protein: CASSQSGNQPQHF. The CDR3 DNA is TGTGCCAGCAGCCAAAGTGGAAATCAGCCCCAGCATTTT. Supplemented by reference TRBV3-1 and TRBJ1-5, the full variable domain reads DTAVSQTPKYLVTQMGNDKSIKCEQNLGHDTMYWYKQDSKKFLKIMFSYNNKELIINETVPNRFSPKSPDKAHLNLHINSLELGDSAVYFCASSQSGNQPQHFGDGTRLSIL.